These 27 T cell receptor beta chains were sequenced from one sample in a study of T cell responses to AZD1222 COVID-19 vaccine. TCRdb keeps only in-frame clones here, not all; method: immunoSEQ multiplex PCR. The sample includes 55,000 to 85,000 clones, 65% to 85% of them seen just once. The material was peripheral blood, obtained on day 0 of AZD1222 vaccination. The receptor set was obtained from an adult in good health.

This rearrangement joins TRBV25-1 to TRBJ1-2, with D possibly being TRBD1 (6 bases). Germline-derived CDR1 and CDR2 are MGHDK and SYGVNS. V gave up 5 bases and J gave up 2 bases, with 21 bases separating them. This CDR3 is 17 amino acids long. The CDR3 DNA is TGTGCCAGCAGTTCGACGGGCAGGGGTCCCCACAACTATGGCTACACCTTC. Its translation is CASSSTGRGPHNYGYTF.

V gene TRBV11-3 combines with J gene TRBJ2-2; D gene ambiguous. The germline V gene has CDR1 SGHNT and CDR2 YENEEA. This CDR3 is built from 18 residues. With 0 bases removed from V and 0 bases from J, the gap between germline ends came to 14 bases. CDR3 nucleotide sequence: TGTGCCAGCAGCTTAGATCAGGCAGGTAGTGCGAACACCGGGGAGCTGTTTTTT. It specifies CASSLDQAGSANTGELFF. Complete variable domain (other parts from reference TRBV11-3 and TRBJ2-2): EAGVVQSPRYKIIEKKQPVAFWCNPISGHNTLYWYLQNLGQGPELLIRYENEEAVDDSQLPKDRFSAERLKGVDSTLKIQPAELGDSAVYLCASSLDQAGSANTGELFFGEGSRLTVL.

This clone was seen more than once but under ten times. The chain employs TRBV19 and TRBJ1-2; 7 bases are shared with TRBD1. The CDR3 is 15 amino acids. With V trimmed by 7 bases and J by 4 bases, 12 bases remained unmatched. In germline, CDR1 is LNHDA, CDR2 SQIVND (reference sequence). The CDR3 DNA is TGTGCCAGTAATTTCGCTAACAGGGGACCCTATGGCTACACCTTC. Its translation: CASNFANRGPYGYTF. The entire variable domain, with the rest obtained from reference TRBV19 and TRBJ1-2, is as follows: DGGITQSPKYLFRKEGQNVTLSCEQNLNHDAMYWYRQDPGQGLRLIYYSQIVNDFQKGDIAEGYSVSREKKESFPLTVTSAQKNPTAFYLCASNFANRGPYGYTFGSGTRLTVV.

Here the CDR3 DNA reads TGTGCCAGCAACGAGCTTAGTAGCGGGGGCTACAATGAGCAGTTCTTC. This translates into CASNELSSGGYNEQFF. J is TRBJ2-1 and V is TRBV7-8, with 9 bases fitting TRBD2. J lost 3 bases, V lost 7 bases, and 10 bases had no gene match. CDR1 and CDR2 (germline): SGHVS, FQNEAQ. The CDR3 spans 16 residues.

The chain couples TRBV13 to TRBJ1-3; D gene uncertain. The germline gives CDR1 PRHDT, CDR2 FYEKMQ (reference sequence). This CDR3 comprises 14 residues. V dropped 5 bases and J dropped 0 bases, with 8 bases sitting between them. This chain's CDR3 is CASSLLFSGNTIYF. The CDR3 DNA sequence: TGTGCCAGCAGCCTCCTATTCTCTGGAAACACCATATATTTT.

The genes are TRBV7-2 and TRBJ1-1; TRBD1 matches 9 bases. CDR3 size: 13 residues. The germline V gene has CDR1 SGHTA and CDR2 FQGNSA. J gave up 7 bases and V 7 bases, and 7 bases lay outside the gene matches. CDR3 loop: CASNAMGQGEAFF. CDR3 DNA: TGTGCCAGCAACGCCATGGGACAGGGTGAAGCTTTCTTT.

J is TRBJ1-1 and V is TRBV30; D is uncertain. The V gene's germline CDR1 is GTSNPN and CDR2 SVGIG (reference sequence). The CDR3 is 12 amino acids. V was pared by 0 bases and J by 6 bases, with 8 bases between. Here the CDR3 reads CAWSVWGSEAFF. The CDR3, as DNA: TGTGCCTGGAGTGTATGGGGTTCTGAAGCTTTCTTT.

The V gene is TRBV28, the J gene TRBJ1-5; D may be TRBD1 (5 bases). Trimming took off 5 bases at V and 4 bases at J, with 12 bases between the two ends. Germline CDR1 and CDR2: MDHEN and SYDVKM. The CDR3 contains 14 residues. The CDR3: CASSLGALNQPQHF. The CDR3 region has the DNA TGTGCCAGCAGTCTAGGGGCGCTTAATCAGCCCCAGCATTTT.

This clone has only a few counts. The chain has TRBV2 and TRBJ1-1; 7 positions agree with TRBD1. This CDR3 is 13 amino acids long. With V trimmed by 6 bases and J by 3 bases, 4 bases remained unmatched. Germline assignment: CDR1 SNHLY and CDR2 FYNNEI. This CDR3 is CASRGDSYTEAFF. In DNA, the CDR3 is TGTGCCAGCAGGGGGGACAGTTACACTGAAGCTTTCTTT.

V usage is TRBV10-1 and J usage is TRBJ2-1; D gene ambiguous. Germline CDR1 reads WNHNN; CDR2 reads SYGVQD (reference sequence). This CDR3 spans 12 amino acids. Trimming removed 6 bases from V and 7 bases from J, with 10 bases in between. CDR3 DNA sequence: TGCGCCAGCAGCCGCGGATTAAATGAGCAGTTCTTC. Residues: CASSRGLNEQFF.

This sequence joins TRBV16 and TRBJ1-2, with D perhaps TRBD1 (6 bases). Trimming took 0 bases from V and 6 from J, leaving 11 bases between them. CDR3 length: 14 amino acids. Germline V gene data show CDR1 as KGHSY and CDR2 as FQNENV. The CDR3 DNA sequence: TGTGCCAGCAGCCAATCGAGGGGGAGAGATGGCTACACCTTC. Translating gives CASSQSRGRDGYTF. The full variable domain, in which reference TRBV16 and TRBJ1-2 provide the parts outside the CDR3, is GEEVAQTPKHLVRGEGQKAKLYCAPIKGHSYVFWYQQVLKNEFKFLISFQNENVFDETGMPKERFSAKCLPNSPCSLEIQATKLEDSAVYFCASSQSRGRDGYTFGSGTRLTVV.

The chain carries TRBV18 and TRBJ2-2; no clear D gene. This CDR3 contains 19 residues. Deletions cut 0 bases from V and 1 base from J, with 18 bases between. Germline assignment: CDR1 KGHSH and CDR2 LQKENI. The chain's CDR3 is CASSPPNSERSLNTGELFF. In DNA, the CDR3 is TGTGCCAGCTCACCACCGAATTCCGAGCGTAGTTTGAACACCGGGGAGCTGTTTTTT.

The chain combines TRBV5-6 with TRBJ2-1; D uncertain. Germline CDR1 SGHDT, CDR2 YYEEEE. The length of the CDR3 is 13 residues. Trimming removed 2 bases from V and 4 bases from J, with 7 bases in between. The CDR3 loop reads CASSFNRYNEQFF. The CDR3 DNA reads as TGTGCCAGCAGCTTTAACAGATACAATGAGCAGTTCTTC.

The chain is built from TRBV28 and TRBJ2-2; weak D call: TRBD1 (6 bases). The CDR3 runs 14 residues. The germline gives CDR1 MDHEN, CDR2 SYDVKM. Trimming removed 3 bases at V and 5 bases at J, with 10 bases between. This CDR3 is CASSLSGTTGELFF. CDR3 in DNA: TGTGCCAGCAGTTTGTCAGGGACAACCGGGGAGCTGTTTTTT. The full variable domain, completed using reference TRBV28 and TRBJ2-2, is DVKVTQSSRYLVKRTGEKVFLECVQDMDHENMFWYRQDPGLGLRLIYFSYDVKMKEKGDIPEGYSVSREKKERFSLILESASTNQTSMYLCASSLSGTTGELFFGEGSRLTVL.

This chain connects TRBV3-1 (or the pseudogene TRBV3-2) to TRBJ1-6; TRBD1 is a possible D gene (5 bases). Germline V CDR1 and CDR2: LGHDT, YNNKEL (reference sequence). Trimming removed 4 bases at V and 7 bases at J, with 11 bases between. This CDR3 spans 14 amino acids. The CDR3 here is CASSLAEGNSPLHF. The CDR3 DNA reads TGTGCCAGCAGCCTAGCAGAGGGGAATTCACCCCTCCACTTT.

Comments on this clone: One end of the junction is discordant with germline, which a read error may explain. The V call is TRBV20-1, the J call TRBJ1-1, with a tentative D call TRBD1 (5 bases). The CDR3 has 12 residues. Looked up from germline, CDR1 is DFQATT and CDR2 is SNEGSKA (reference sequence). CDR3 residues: CSASVTGTGVKF. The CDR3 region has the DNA TGCAGTGCTAGTGTTACCGGGACGGGGGTGAAATTT.

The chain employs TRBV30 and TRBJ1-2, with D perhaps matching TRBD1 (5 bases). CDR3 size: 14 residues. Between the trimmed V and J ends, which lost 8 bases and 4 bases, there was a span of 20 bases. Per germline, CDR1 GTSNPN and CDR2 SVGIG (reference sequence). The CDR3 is CALQPGPGIYGYTF. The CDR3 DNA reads TGTGCCCTCCAACCGGGACCAGGAATCTATGGCTACACCTTC.

CDR3 sequence (DNA): TGTGCCAGCAGTTTCTACAGGGGTGGCACTGAAGCTTTCTTT. Protein product: CASSFYRGGTEAFF. V gene TRBV27 combines with J gene TRBJ1-1, with 7 bases lining up with TRBD1. Looked up from germline, CDR1 is MNHEY and CDR2 is SMNVEV (reference sequence). V gave up 3 bases and J gave up 4 bases; unmatched junction bases: 5. The CDR3 has 14 residues.

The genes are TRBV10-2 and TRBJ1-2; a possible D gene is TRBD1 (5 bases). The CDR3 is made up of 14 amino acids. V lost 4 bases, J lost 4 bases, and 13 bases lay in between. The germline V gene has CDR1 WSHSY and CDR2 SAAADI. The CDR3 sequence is CASSAGRGFYGYTF. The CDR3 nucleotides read TGCGCCAGCAGTGCCGGAAGGGGATTCTATGGCTACACCTTC.

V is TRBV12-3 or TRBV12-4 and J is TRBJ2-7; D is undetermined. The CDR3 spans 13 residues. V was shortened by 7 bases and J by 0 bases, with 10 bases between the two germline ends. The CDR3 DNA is TGTGCCAGCACCAAGACCTTCTCCTACGAGCAGTACTTC. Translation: CASTKTFSYEQYF.

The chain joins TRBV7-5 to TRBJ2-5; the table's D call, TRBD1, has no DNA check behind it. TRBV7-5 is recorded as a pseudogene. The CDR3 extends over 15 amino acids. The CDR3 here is CARSLARRGRETQYF. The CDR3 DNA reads TGTGCCAGAAGCTTAGCGAGGAGGGGGCGGGAGACCCAGTACTTC.

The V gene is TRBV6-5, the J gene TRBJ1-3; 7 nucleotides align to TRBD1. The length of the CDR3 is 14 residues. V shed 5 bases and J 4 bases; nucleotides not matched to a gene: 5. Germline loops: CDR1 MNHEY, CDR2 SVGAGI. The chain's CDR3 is CASSKQGQGNTIYF. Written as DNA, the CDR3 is TGTGCCAGCAGTAAACAGGGACAGGGAAACACCATATATTTT.

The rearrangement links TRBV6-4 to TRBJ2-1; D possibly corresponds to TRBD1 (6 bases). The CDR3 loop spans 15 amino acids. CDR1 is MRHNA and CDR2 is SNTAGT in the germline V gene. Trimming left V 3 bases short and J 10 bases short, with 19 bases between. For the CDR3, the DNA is TGTGCCAGCAGTGAAATAGCAGGGGAAGGCTTGGAGCAGTTCTTC. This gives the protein CASSEIAGEGLEQFF.

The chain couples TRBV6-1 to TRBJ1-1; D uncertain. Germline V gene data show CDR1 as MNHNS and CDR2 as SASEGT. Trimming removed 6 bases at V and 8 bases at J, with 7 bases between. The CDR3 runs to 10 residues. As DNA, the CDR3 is TGTGCCAGCAGCAGAAGGGAAGCTTTCTTT. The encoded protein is CASSRREAFF.

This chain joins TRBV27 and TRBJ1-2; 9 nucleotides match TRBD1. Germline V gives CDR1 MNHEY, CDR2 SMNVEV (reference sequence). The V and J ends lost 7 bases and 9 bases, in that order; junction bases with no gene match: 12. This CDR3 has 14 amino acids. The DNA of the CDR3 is TGTGCCAGCATCCCAACGGGGACAGGGAATCGCTACACCTTC. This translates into CASIPTGTGNRYTF.

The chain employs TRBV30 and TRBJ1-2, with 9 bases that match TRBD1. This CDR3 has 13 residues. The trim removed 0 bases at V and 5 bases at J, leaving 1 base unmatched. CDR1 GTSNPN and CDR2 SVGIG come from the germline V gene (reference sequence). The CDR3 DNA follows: TGTGCCTGGAGTGTAGGGACAGGGTATGGCTACACCTTC. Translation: CAWSVGTGYGYTF.

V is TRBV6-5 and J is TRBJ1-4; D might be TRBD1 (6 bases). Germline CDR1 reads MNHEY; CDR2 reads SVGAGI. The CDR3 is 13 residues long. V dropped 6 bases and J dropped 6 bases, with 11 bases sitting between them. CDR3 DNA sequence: TGTGCCAGCAGCGGGACACTGCATGAAAAACTGTTTTTT. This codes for CASSGTLHEKLFF.